Shown below are 10 T cell receptor beta chains from a single sample sequenced in a study of identical twins. TCRdb independently ran MiXCR on the 5' RACE reads; one entry per CDR3 protein. Here the sample spans 690,000 or so distinct CDR3 sequences, 8.6% being singletons. These data are also associated with another study on yellow fever vaccine responses in identical twins.

Sample: PBMCs. Receptor source: a woman aged 18-35 years in good health.

This clonotype was detected only a few times. V usage is TRBV11-2 and J usage is TRBJ2-5; 8 bases align to TRBD1. This CDR3 spans 14 amino acids. The ends lost 5 bases at V and 5 bases at J; junction bases unmatched: 7. In germline, CDR1 is SGHAT, CDR2 FQNNGV. CDR3 DNA sequence: TGTGCCAGCAGCCCTCAGGGGGCCCGGGAGACCCAGTACTTC. Translating it yields CASSPQGARETQYF.

Only a few counts were recorded for this clonotype. The gene calls are TRBV20-1 and TRBJ2-3, with no clear D. Trimming cost V 6 bases and J 3 bases, with 10 bases left between them. This CDR3 contains 12 residues. Germline CDR1 DFQATT, CDR2 SNEGSKA (reference sequence). Here the CDR3 DNA reads TGCAGTGCCTCCTCCCTGACAGATACGCAGTATTTT. Translated, it gives CSASSLTDTQYF.

Only a few counts were recorded for this clonotype. The gene calls are TRBV6-1 and TRBJ2-6; D is perhaps TRBD2 (6 bases). CDR1 is MNHNS, CDR2 SASEGT, per germline. The CDR3 spans 14 residues. V was clipped by 8 bases and J by 2 bases, with 10 bases between them. CDR3 region: CASAGPAGANVLTF. The CDR3 region has the DNA TGTGCCAGCGCGGGGCCCGCTGGGGCCAACGTCCTGACTTTC.

This clonotype has at least ten counts. The chain is built from TRBV12-3 or TRBV12-4 and TRBJ1-1; no reliable D call. Trimming cost V 5 bases and J 8 bases, with 9 bases left between them. The CDR3 is made up of 11 amino acids. As DNA, the CDR3 is TGTGCCAGCAGTCAAATGGGGGAAGCTTTCTTT. Translated: CASSQMGEAFF.

This clonotype was seen repeatedly, ten times or more. The J gene is TRBJ2-7, the V gene TRBV6-1; 7 bases line up with TRBD2. The CDR3 has 14 residues. CDR1 is MNHNS, CDR2 SASEGT, per germline. V was clipped by 6 bases and J by 2 bases; unmatched bases: 7. The CDR3 bases are TGTGCCAGCAGGGGGCGGGACTACCCCTACGAGCAGTACTTC. Amino acid sequence: CASRGRDYPYEQYF.

This chain links TRBV20-1 with TRBJ2-2; 10 nucleotides line up with TRBD1. The CDR3 runs to 14 residues. CDR1 DFQATT and CDR2 SNEGSKA come from the germline V gene (reference sequence). V was clipped by 6 bases and J by 4 bases; unmatched bases: 5. CDR3 amino acids: CSAQGQGFTGELFF. The CDR3 region has the DNA TGCAGTGCACAGGGACAGGGGTTCACCGGGGAGCTGTTTTTT.

A few counts support this clonotype. The chain employs TRBV7-9 and TRBJ2-5, with a tentative D call TRBD1 (5 bases). The CDR3 has 16 residues. In germline, CDR1 is SEHNR, CDR2 FQNEAQ (reference sequence). V was pared by 1 base and J by 3 bases, with 15 bases between. The CDR3 DNA reads TGTGCCAGCAGCTTAGGTCTGGGTCAGGGAAAAGAGACCCAGTACTTC. As protein: CASSLGLGQGKETQYF. Drawing the rest from reference TRBV7-9 and TRBJ2-5, the complete variable domain is DTGVSQNPRHKITKRGQNVTFRCDPISEHNRLYWYRQTLGQGPEFLTYFQNEAQLEKSRLLSDRFSAERPKGSFSTLEIQRTEQGDSAMYLCASSLGLGQGKETQYFGPGTRLLVL.

The table lists this clonotype with a few counts. The chain has TRBV20-1 and TRBJ2-7, with a weak D call TRBD1 (5 bases). In germline, CDR1 is DFQATT, CDR2 SNEGSKA (reference sequence). The V end was cut by 1 base, the J end by 2 bases, with 9 bases between. The CDR3 covers 13 residues. The CDR3 protein is CSARGQQPYEQYF. As DNA, the CDR3 is TGCAGTGCTAGAGGACAGCAACCCTACGAGCAGTACTTC.

The V call is TRBV12-3 or TRBV12-4, the J call TRBJ1-1; D is unclear. The CDR3 contains 14 residues. V was pared by 4 bases and J by 6 bases, with 15 bases between. This CDR3 reads CASSWNPTRAEAFF. The DNA of the CDR3 is TGTGCCAGCAGTTGGAATCCAACGCGGGCTGAAGCTTTCTTT.

This clonotype was detected a few times. The chain joins TRBV2 to TRBJ2-1, with D tentatively TRBD1 (6 bases). The V gene lost 9 bases and the J gene lost 0 bases, with 15 bases spanning the gap. There are 15 residues in the CDR3. Germline-derived CDR1 and CDR2 are SNHLY and FYNNEI. The CDR3 spells CARTRDKSSYNEQFF. The CDR3 DNA follows: TGTGCCAGGACCAGGGACAAGAGCTCCTACAATGAGCAGTTCTTC. The variable domain in full, with the rest retrieved from reference TRBV2 and TRBJ2-1, is EPEVTQTPSHQVTQMGQEVILRCVPISNHLYFYWYRQILGQKVEFLVSFYNNEISEKSEIFDDQFSVERPDGSNFTLKIRSTKLEDSAMYFCARTRDKSSYNEQFFGPGTRLTVL.